This is a list of T cell receptor beta chains from one sample in a study of T cells after somatic rescue of genetic block. Assay: immunoSEQ multiplex PCR; the TCRdb copy retains only in-frame clones and omits some. The sample has some 15,000 clones, 70% to 80% seen once. The sample comprised peripheral blood mononuclear cells (PBMCs). The source is a boy between 10 and 17 years old. The CDR3 runs from the conserved cysteine through the conserved F or W. D genes are given only for firm matches. Size tells how often a clone was seen (once, few, many) or the class of an expanded clone, and some rows leave it out.

D: .; V: TRBV19; size: .; J: TRBJ1-5; DNA: TGTGCCAGTAGTAAGGGGGATCAGCCCCAGCATTTT; CDR3: CASSKGDQPQHF
D: TRBD1; V: TRBV5-4; size: .; J: TRBJ2-7; DNA: TGTGCCAGCAGCTCAAGACAGGGGCGATCCCACGAGCAGTACTTC; CDR3: CASSSRQGRSHEQYF
D: .; V: TRBV11-2; size: .; J: TRBJ2-7; DNA: TGTGCCAGCAGCCACCGGGACGGCTCCTACGAGCAGTACTTC; CDR3: CASSHRDGSYEQYF
D: TRBD1; V: TRBV2; size: .; J: TRBJ1-2; DNA: TGTGCCAGCAGTTTGAACAGGGGGCGCGGCTATGGCTACACCTTC; CDR3: CASSLNRGRGYGYTF
D: TRBD1; V: TRBV28; size: many; J: TRBJ1-2; DNA: TGTGCCAGCAGCCACCCCGACAGGGCGTCTTTCTATGGCTACACCTTC; CDR3: CASSHPDRASFYGYTF
D: .; V: TRBV7-9; size: few; J: TRBJ2-2; DNA: TGTGCCAGCAGCTTCTACCGGAACACCGGGGAGCTGTTTTTT; CDR3: CASSFYRNTGELFF
D: .; V: TRBV7-9; size: .; J: TRBJ2-2; DNA: TGTGCCAGCAGCTTAGAAAGGCCCACCGGGGAGCTGTTTTTT; CDR3: CASSLERPTGELFF
D: .; V: TRBV11-2; size: once; J: TRBJ1-2; DNA: TGTGCCAGCAGCTCATCGGGGGTATTGGAGGGCTACACCTTC; CDR3: CASSSSGVLEGYTF
D: .; V: TRBV7-6; size: .; J: TRBJ2-7; DNA: TGTGCCAGCAGCCTGTGGACCACCGGGGATTACGAGCAGTACTTC; CDR3: CASSLWTTGDYEQYF
D: TRBD2; V: TRBV11-2; size: .; J: TRBJ2-1; DNA: TGTGCCAGCAGCTTAGTACTAGCGGGAGGCGGTGAGCAGTTCTTC; CDR3: CASSLVLAGGGEQFF
D: .; V: TRBV5-1; size: .; J: TRBJ1-2; DNA: TGCGCCAGCAGCTTGGTTGGAGGACTCTATGGCTACACCTTC; CDR3: CASSLVGGLYGYTF
D: TRBD2; V: TRBV7-2; size: .; J: TRBJ2-3; DNA: TGTGCCAGCAGCTTCCGACTAGCGGGAGAGAGAGATACGCAGTATTTT; CDR3: CASSFRLAGERDTQYF
D: .; V: TRBV7-2; size: .; J: TRBJ2-5; DNA: TGTGCCAGCAGCTTAGAGTTAGCAACCCAGTACTTC; CDR3: CASSLELATQYF
D: .; V: TRBV6-5; size: .; J: TRBJ1-4; DNA: TGTGCCAGCAGTTACGTGGAGGAACTGTTTTTT; CDR3: CASSYVEELFF
D: .; V: TRBV15; size: .; J: TRBJ2-7; DNA: TGTGCCACCAGCAGAGATTTTCAGCAGTACTTC; CDR3: CATSRDFQQYF
D: TRBD1; V: TRBV29-1; size: .; J: TRBJ1-5; DNA: TGCAGCGCTGGACAGGCTTACAATCAGCCCCAGCATTTT; CDR3: CSAGQAYNQPQHF
D: .; V: TRBV4-1; size: .; J: TRBJ2-3; DNA: TGCGCCAGCAGCCAAACAGGGTTTGGCACAGATACGCAGTATTTT; CDR3: CASSQTGFGTDTQYF
D: .; V: TRBV11-1; size: once; J: TRBJ2-1; DNA: TGTGCCAGCAGCTTAGAAACAGGGATCGGACAGTTCTTC; CDR3: CASSLETGIGQFF
D: .; V: TRBV28; size: .; J: TRBJ1-3; DNA: TGTGCCAGCAGTTTGGCTGGACAGCCGCAAGCTGGAAACACCATATATTTT; CDR3: CASSLAGQPQAGNTIYF
D: TRBD1; V: TRBV10-2; size: .; J: TRBJ1-4; DNA: TGCGCCAGCAGGGGGGACAGAAAGAATGAAAAACTGTTTTTT; CDR3: CASRGDRKNEKLFF
D: .; V: TRBV5-1; size: .; J: TRBJ2-7; DNA: TGCGCCAGCAGCTTGGTTTTGGACGAGCAGTACTTC; CDR3: CASSLVLDEQYF
D: TRBD1; V: TRBV28; size: few; J: TRBJ1-4; DNA: TGTGCCAGTTTACCGGGACAGGGATTTCGAAAACTGTTTTTT; CDR3: CASLPGQGFRKLFF
D: .; V: TRBV18; size: .; J: TRBJ2-5; DNA: TGTGCCAGCTCACCCAGGGAAAAAGAGACCCAGTACTTC; CDR3: CASSPREKETQYF
D: .; V: TRBV2; size: many; J: TRBJ1-1; DNA: TGTGCCAGCAGTGTGATCGGCACTGAAGCTTTCTTT; CDR3: CASSVIGTEAFF
D: TRBD1; V: TRBV28; size: .; J: TRBJ1-4; DNA: TGTGCCAGCAGTCGCTCAGGGGGGCTAAATGAAAAACTGTTTTTT; CDR3: CASSRSGGLNEKLFF
D: .; V: TRBV2; size: .; J: TRBJ1-6; DNA: TGTGCCAGCAGTGAAGCGGCAGGGAATTCACCCCTCCACTTT; CDR3: CASSEAAGNSPLHF
D: .; V: TRBV9; size: few; J: TRBJ2-5; DNA: TGTGCCAGCAGCGTAGACGGGGGTGGAGAGACCCAGTACTTC; CDR3: CASSVDGGGETQYF
D: .; V: TRBV5-1; size: .; J: TRBJ2-5; DNA: TGCGCCAGCAGCTTCTCCACAGCTACCCAAGAGACCCAGTACTTC; CDR3: CASSFSTATQETQYF
D: .; V: TRBV7-8; size: .; J: TRBJ2-4; DNA: TGTGCCAGCAGCCCCTTGACAGGTCCCGAGGGGAAAAACATTCAGTACTTC; CDR3: CASSPLTGPEGKNIQYF
D: .; V: TRBV7-8; size: once; J: TRBJ2-1; DNA: TGTGCCAGCAGCTTAGGATACTCCGGGGGCTACAATGAGCAGTTCTTC; CDR3: CASSLGYSGGYNEQFF
D: TRBD2; V: TRBV25-1; size: .; J: TRBJ2-5; DNA: TGTGCCAGCAGTATACTAGCGGGGGCGGAGACCCAGTACTTC; CDR3: CASSILAGAETQYF
D: .; V: TRBV2; size: .; J: TRBJ2-2; DNA: TGTGCCAGCAGTTACCAGACTAGGTCCACCGGGGAGCTGTTTTTT; CDR3: CASSYQTRSTGELFF
D: TRBD1; V: TRBV11-2; size: .; J: TRBJ2-5; DNA: TGTGCCAGCAGCTTAGCGAAACAGGGGCTCCTACTCCAAGAGACCCAGTACTTC; CDR3: CASSLAKQGLLLQETQYF
D: .; V: TRBV5-1; size: .; J: TRBJ2-3; DNA: TGCGCCAGCAGGACAGTTGGAGATACGCAGTATTTT; CDR3: CASRTVGDTQYF
D: .; V: TRBV7-3; size: .; J: TRBJ2-6; DNA: TGTGCCAGCAGCTTTGAGGGCAGACTCTCCTCTGGGGCCAACGTCCTGACTTTC; CDR3: CASSFEGRLSSGANVLTF
D: .; V: TRBV14; size: .; J: TRBJ2-3; DNA: TGTGCCAGCAGCCCCCTGACAGGAAGGACAGATACGCAGTATTTT; CDR3: CASSPLTGRTDTQYF
D: TRBD1; V: TRBV6-1; size: .; J: TRBJ1-3; DNA: TGTGCCAGCATATGGCCAGGGGGCGCCGGAAACACCATATATTTT; CDR3: CASIWPGGAGNTIYF
D: TRBD1; V: TRBV4-1; size: .; J: TRBJ1-2; DNA: TGCGCCAGCAGCCCCACAGGACAGGGGAGTTCCTATGGCTACACCTTC; CDR3: CASSPTGQGSSYGYTF
D: .; V: TRBV12-2; size: .; J: TRBJ1-1; DNA: TGTGCAAGTCGCTTATCCTGCAGGGAAAGGGGTGAAGCTTTCTTT; CDR3: CASRLSCRERGEAFF
D: .; V: TRBV19; size: few; J: TRBJ1-1; DNA: TGTGCCAGTACCACTAATGGGGGAATCACTGAAGCTTTCTTT; CDR3: CASTTNGGITEAFF
D: .; V: TRBV6-6; size: .; J: TRBJ2-2; DNA: TGTGCCAGCAGATCGGGGGCTGCTACGGTCGGGGAGCTGTTTTTT; CDR3: CASRSGAATVGELFF
D: TRBD2; V: TRBV10-2; size: .; J: TRBJ2-5; DNA: TGCGCCAGCAGTGCCTTGAGTAGCGGGATTATCGAGACCCAGTACTTC; CDR3: CASSALSSGIIETQYF
D: TRBD1; V: TRBV5-1; size: .; J: TRBJ1-2; DNA: TGCGCCAGCAGCTATGGACAGGGGGCGGACTATGGCTACACCTTC; CDR3: CASSYGQGADYGYTF
D: TRBD1; V: TRBV27; size: .; J: TRBJ2-6; DNA: TGTGCCAGCAGAGTGACAGGGGGCTCTGGGGCCAACGTCCTGACTTTT; CDR3: CASRVTGGSGANVLTF
D: TRBD2; V: TRBV18; size: .; J: TRBJ2-3; DNA: TGTGCCAGCTCAACCGGACTAGCGGGATCGGATACGCAGTATTTT; CDR3: CASSTGLAGSDTQYF
D: .; V: TRBV5-1; size: .; J: TRBJ2-1; DNA: TGCGCCAGCAGCTCTGACAGCCTTTACAATGAGCAGTTCTTC; CDR3: CASSSDSLYNEQFF
D: .; V: TRBV28; size: few; J: TRBJ1-5; DNA: TGTGCCACCCAGCTCCTGGGCAATCAGCCCCAGCATTTT; CDR3: CATQLLGNQPQHF
D: TRBD1; V: TRBV7-3; size: few; J: TRBJ2-3; DNA: TGTGCCAGCAGCTCCCGGGACAGAGGGTTCACAGATACGCAGTATTTT; CDR3: CASSSRDRGFTDTQYF
D: TRBD2; V: TRBV5-4; size: .; J: TRBJ2-3; DNA: TGTGCCAGCAGCTTCGGGGGGGGCACAGATACGCAGTATTTT; CDR3: CASSFGGGTDTQYF
D: TRBD1; V: TRBV2; size: few; J: TRBJ1-1; DNA: TGTGCCACCTGGACAGGGACCACTGAAGCTTTCTTT; CDR3: CATWTGTTEAFF
D: TRBD1; V: TRBV10-3; size: .; J: TRBJ1-2; DNA: TGTGCCATCAGTGAGTCGGGCAGGGGGCTGAATGGCTACACCTTC; CDR3: CAISESGRGLNGYTF
D: TRBD2; V: TRBV2; size: .; J: TRBJ2-2; DNA: TGTGCCAGCAAGCGGGAGGCGATCGGGGAGCTGTTTTTT; CDR3: CASKREAIGELFF
D: TRBD1; V: TRBV7-3; size: .; J: TRBJ1-1; DNA: TGTGCCAGCAGCTTAAGAGGGGGACAGGCCTTGAACACTGAAGCTTTCTTT; CDR3: CASSLRGGQALNTEAFF
D: TRBD2; V: TRBV27; size: .; J: TRBJ2-7; DNA: TGTGCCAGTTCCTTGGCGGGAGGCATCTACGAGCAGTACTTC; CDR3: CASSLAGGIYEQYF
D: TRBD1; V: TRBV6-5; size: .; J: TRBJ2-5; DNA: TGTGCCAGCAGCCGGGACAGGGGGCGCGAAGAGACCCAGTACTTC; CDR3: CASSRDRGREETQYF
D: .; V: TRBV19; size: .; J: TRBJ2-1; DNA: TGTGCCAGTAGTATGGAGCACAATGAGCAGTTCTTC; CDR3: CASSMEHNEQFF
D: .; V: TRBV4-1; size: .; J: TRBJ2-5; DNA: TGCGCCAGCAGCCAAGATCCTCCGGCAACGAGGTATGAGACCCAGTACTTC; CDR3: CASSQDPPATRYETQYF
D: TRBD2; V: TRBV11-2; size: .; J: TRBJ2-1; DNA: TGTGCCAGCAGCTTAGAGGGACTAGCGGGAGGTCGAGGCGAGCAGTTCTTC; CDR3: CASSLEGLAGGRGEQFF
D: TRBD1; V: TRBV7-3; size: .; J: TRBJ2-3; DNA: TGTGCCAGCAGCTTATTTGGGACAGGGACGACAGATACGCAGTATTTT; CDR3: CASSLFGTGTTDTQYF